One and the same sample provided the 10 T cell receptor beta chains below, sequenced in a study of T cells in Graves' hyperthyroidism and ophthalmopathy. Using RNA transcripts as the source, TCR beta CDR3 regions were amplified. HTBI primers drove first-round RT-PCR of the TCR CDR3. TCRdb ran MiXCR on the multiplex PCR reads and lists one entry per CDR3 protein. The sample lists around 350,000 distinct CDR3 sequences, around 25% occurring once. The sequencing input was blood. Receptors originate from a man over 45 with Graves' hyperthyroidism.

This clonotype was recorded a few times. This may arise from a read error, as a much more abundant clone is one base away. The gene calls are TRBV3-1 and TRBJ1-1; 7 bases match TRBD1. The ends lost 4 bases at V and 4 bases at J; junction bases unmatched: 9. Germline CDR1 reads LGHDT; CDR2 reads YNNKEL (reference sequence). This CDR3 has 15 amino acids. The CDR3 coding sequence is TGTGCCAGCAGCCCCGGAGGGGGCAAGGGCACTGAAGCTTTCTTT. It yields the protein CASSPGGGKGTEAFF.

This clonotype has a handful of counts. V gene TRBV18 combines with J gene TRBJ2-4, with D uncertain. Germline loops: CDR1 KGHSH, CDR2 LQKENI. The V end lost 2 bases, the J end lost 3 bases, and 11 bases lay between the germline ends. The CDR3 consists of 15 residues. CDR3 amino acids: CASSPRTGSKNIQYF. In DNA form, the CDR3 reads TGTGCCAGCTCACCAAGAACTGGTAGCAAAAACATTCAGTACTTC.

At least ten counts were recorded for this clonotype. The CDR3 nucleotides read TGTGCCAGCAGTTATGGGGGGCAAGAGACCCAGTACTTC. This sequence encodes CASSYGGQETQYF. The genes are TRBV6-5 and TRBJ2-5; a possible D gene is TRBD2 (6 bases). Between the trimmed V and J ends, which lost 3 bases and 2 bases, there was a span of 7 bases. This CDR3 contains 13 residues. Germline V lookup: CDR1 MNHEY, CDR2 SVGAGI.

This clonotype was observed a handful of times. V and J are TRBV11-2 and TRBJ2-1; 10 nucleotides agree with TRBD2. Germline V lookup: CDR1 SGHAT, CDR2 FQNNGV. V lost 7 bases to trimming and J lost 6 bases; unmatched junction nucleotides: 9. This CDR3 contains 15 residues. DNA for the CDR3: TGTGCCAGCACCCGACTAGCGGGCCTTATCAATGAGCAGTTCTTC. This codes for CASTRLAGLINEQFF.

The rearrangement uses TRBV24-1 and TRBJ2-1, with TRBD2 matching 9 bases. Germline-derived CDR1 and CDR2 are KGHDR and SFDVKD. The trim removed 3 bases at V and 4 bases at J, leaving 3 bases unmatched. The length of the CDR3 is 15 residues. CDR3 region: CATSDPSGKYNEQFF. CDR3 bases: TGTGCCACCAGTGATCCTAGCGGGAAATACAATGAGCAGTTCTTC.

The chain has TRBV20-1 and TRBJ2-5, with D maybe TRBD2 (5 bases). This CDR3 has 14 amino acids. CDR1 is DFQATT and CDR2 is SNEGSKA in the germline V gene (reference sequence). The ends were cut back, 4 bases at V and 2 bases at J, with 14 bases in the middle. The CDR3 DNA reads as TGCAGTGCTAACCCACTAGACTATCAAGAGACCCAGTACTTC. This codes for CSANPLDYQETQYF.

The chain combines TRBV20-1 with TRBJ2-3, with 13 bases identical to TRBD2. The J segment lost 1 base and the V segment lost 5 bases, leaving 3 bases of the junction unmatched. CDR3 length: 15 residues. Looked up from germline, CDR1 is DFQATT and CDR2 is SNEGSKA (reference sequence). The CDR3 is CSARGLAGGTDTQYF. CDR3 in DNA: TGCAGTGCTCGCGGACTAGCGGGGGGCACAGATACGCAGTATTTT.

This clonotype was seen repeatedly, ten times or more. The CDR3, as DNA: TGTGCCAGCAGCTTAGGGACTACGGGGGGGGCCTACAATGAGCAGTTCTTC. Its translation: CASSLGTTGGAYNEQFF. The chain is built from TRBV11-2 and TRBJ2-1; TRBD2 agrees at 8 bases. With 1 base clipped from V and 2 bases from J, the junction kept 7 bases outside the gene matches. The CDR3 runs 17 residues. The germline V gene encodes CDR1 SGHAT and CDR2 FQNNGV.

The chain uses TRBV29-1 and TRBJ2-7, with D hard to call. Germline V lookup: CDR1 SQVTM, CDR2 ANQGSEA. Trimming stripped 4 bases from V and 3 bases from J, with 7 bases between. CDR3 length equals 11 residues. The chain's CDR3 is CSVGDNYEQYF. CDR3 sequence (DNA): TGCAGCGTTGGAGACAACTACGAGCAGTACTTC.

The V gene is TRBV3-1, the J gene TRBJ2-3; D is perhaps TRBD2 (5 bases). The CDR3 has 16 residues. The germline V gene has CDR1 LGHDT and CDR2 YNNKEL (reference sequence). V lost 5 bases, J lost 0 bases, and 15 bases lay in between. This CDR3 reads CASSWRVFVSTDTQYF. The CDR3 DNA reads as TGTGCCAGCAGCTGGCGGGTATTTGTTAGCACAGATACGCAGTATTTT.